The 22 T cell receptor beta chains given below trace back to one sample, sequenced in a study of Graves' ophthalmopathy and Graves' hyperthyroidism. Using RNA transcripts, the TCR beta CDR3 regions were amplified. First-round RT-PCR with HTBI primers preceded a second-round multiplex PCR. In TCRdb, the multiplex PCR reads were re-called with MiXCR into one record per CDR3 protein. The profile shows a few hundred thousand distinct CDR3 sequences, around a sixth of them singletons. Sequenced: peripheral blood. The receptors derive from an adult man with Graves' ophthalmopathy.

This clonotype was recorded at least ten times. The chain joins TRBV7-2 to TRBJ2-7; 11 nucleotides line up with TRBD2. From germline, CDR1 is SGHTA and CDR2 FQGNSA. Losses at the gene ends were 5 bases for V and 4 bases for J; bases not matched to a gene: 7. The CDR3 loop spans 15 amino acids. CDR3 sequence: CASSSSGGASYEQYF. The CDR3 nucleotides are TGTGCCAGCAGCAGTAGCGGGGGGGCCTCTTACGAGCAGTACTTC. Drawing the rest from reference TRBV7-2 and TRBJ2-7, the complete variable domain is GAGVSQSPSNKVTEKGKDVELRCDPISGHTALYWYRQSLGQGLEFLIYFQGNSAPDKSGLPSDRFSAERTGGSVSTLTIQRTQQEDSAVYLCASSSSGGASYEQYFGPGTRLTVT.

There are many counts of this clonotype. V is TRBV5-1 and J is TRBJ2-4; D tentatively fits TRBD1 or TRBD2 (5 bases each). The CDR3 spans 13 residues. The germline CDR1 and CDR2 sequences are SGHRS and YFSETQ. The ends were cut back, 3 bases at V and 12 bases at J, with 16 bases in the middle. The CDR3 here is CASSSPGPDGQYF. The CDR3 DNA sequence: TGCGCCAGCAGCTCACCGGGACCAGATGGTCAGTACTTC.

V and J are TRBV6-1 and TRBJ1-5; unclear D gene. Germline values: CDR1 MNHNS, CDR2 SASEGT. With 1 base removed from V and 0 bases from J, the gap between germline ends came to 10 bases. The CDR3 sequence is 16 residues long. CDR3 loop: CASSEEPTYSNQPQHF. The CDR3 DNA reads TGTGCCAGCAGTGAAGAACCTACGTATAGCAATCAGCCCCAGCATTTT.

This clonotype was counted many times. The chain joins TRBV25-1 to TRBJ2-5; no reliable D call. This CDR3 contains 13 residues. V was pared by 2 bases and J by 5 bases, with 9 bases between. Germline V CDR1 and CDR2: MGHDK, SYGVNS. CDR3 protein: CASSENPGETQYF. The CDR3 region has the DNA TGTGCCAGCAGTGAAAATCCCGGCGAGACCCAGTACTTC.

This clonotype was seen ten or more times. The rearrangement joins TRBV28 to TRBJ2-7; D possibly uses TRBD1 or TRBD2 (5 bases each). Trimming stripped 6 bases from V and 9 bases from J, with 21 bases between. Per the germline V gene, CDR1 is MDHEN and CDR2 is SYDVKM. The CDR3 is 14 residues long. The CDR3 loop reads CASSTSGPASAQYF. The CDR3 DNA reads TGTGCCAGCAGCACCTCGGGACCCGCTTCGGCGCAGTACTTC. The whole variable domain, remainder taken from reference TRBV28 and TRBJ2-7, is DVKVTQSSRYLVKRTGEKVFLECVQDMDHENMFWYRQDPGLGLRLIYFSYDVKMKEKGDIPEGYSVSREKKERFSLILESASTNQTSMYLCASSTSGPASAQYFGPGTRLTVT.

This clonotype was seen at least ten times. The chain is built from TRBV12-3 or TRBV12-4 and TRBJ2-5; tentatively, D is TRBD2 (6 bases). The CDR3 sequence is 13 residues long. The V and J ends lost 5 bases and 5 bases respectively, with 12 bases between them. The CDR3 DNA reads TGTGCCAGCAGTGCCTTACGGGGGGAGACCCAGTACTTC. Encoded protein: CASSALRGETQYF.

This clonotype was picked up many times. The chain has TRBV30 and TRBJ2-5; 8 bases fit TRBD2. The CDR3 has 15 amino acids. Trimming at V came to 3 bases and at J to 5 bases, leaving 11 bases not matched to a gene. Per germline, CDR1 GTSNPN and CDR2 SVGIG (reference sequence). Here the CDR3 reads CAWREKRGSQETQYF. The CDR3 DNA is TGTGCCTGGAGAGAGAAGCGGGGGAGCCAGGAGACCCAGTACTTC.

This clonotype has at least ten counts. This chain links TRBV30 with TRBJ1-6; 7 bases match TRBD1. This CDR3 is built from 13 residues. CDR1 and CDR2 from the germline V gene are GTSNPN and SVGIG (reference sequence). With V trimmed by 2 bases and J by 13 bases, 8 bases remained unmatched. The CDR3 nucleotides read TGTGCCTGGAGTAGGGGACAGACTCTTCCCCTCCACTTT. It translates to CAWSRGQTLPLHF. The whole variable domain, remainder taken from reference TRBV30 and TRBJ1-6, is SQTIHQWPATLVQPVGSPLSLECTVEGTSNPNLYWYRQAAGRGLQLLFYSVGIGQISSEVPQNLSASRPQDRQFILSSKKLLLSDSGFYLCAWSRGQTLPLHFGNGTRLTVT.

This clonotype came up many times. This rearrangement joins TRBV6-2 or TRBV6-3 to TRBJ1-2; 7 bases map to TRBD1. The J segment lost 13 bases and the V segment lost 6 bases, leaving 14 bases of the junction unmatched. The V gene's germline CDR1 is MNHEY and CDR2 SVGEGT. The CDR3 is made up of 13 amino acids. For the CDR3, the DNA is TGTGCCAGCAGGCGCGGGACAGCCACCGAGGGCACCTTC. This sequence encodes CASRRGTATEGTF.

This clonotype has ten or more counts. The chain is built from TRBV20-1 and TRBJ2-7; 14 nucleotides match TRBD2. V gave up 3 bases and J gave up 7 bases; unmatched junction bases: 11. Germline CDR1 is DFQATT and CDR2 is SNEGSKA (reference sequence). The CDR3 is made up of 16 amino acids. CDR3 loop: CSASGTSGSQGSEQYF. The CDR3 DNA follows: TGCAGTGCTAGCGGGACTAGCGGGAGTCAGGGATCGGAGCAGTACTTC.

This clonotype has at least ten counts. This chain links TRBV9 with TRBJ1-6; no firm D call. With 2 bases removed from V and 8 bases from J, the gap between germline ends came to 14 bases. Germline CDR1 is SGDLS and CDR2 is YYNGEE. The CDR3 totals 15 residues. CDR3 bases: TGTGCCAGCAGCGTTAGTGTGGGTCTGGATTCACCCCTCCACTTT. Amino acid sequence: CASSVSVGLDSPLHF. The full variable domain, with the rest looked up from reference TRBV9 and TRBJ1-6, is DSGVTQTPKHLITATGQRVTLRCSPRSGDLSVYWYQQSLDQGLQFLIQYYNGEERAKGNILERFSAQQFPDLHSELNLSSLELGDSALYFCASSVSVGLDSPLHFGNGTRLTVT.

This clonotype has at least ten counts. The chain combines TRBV29-1 with TRBJ1-2; tentative D call: TRBD1 (6 bases). Trimming removed 0 bases from V and 7 bases from J, with 12 bases in between. The CDR3 runs to 13 residues. The germline V gene encodes CDR1 SQVTM and CDR2 ANQGSEA. CDR3 protein: CSVEENRVGGYTF. CDR3 bases: TGCAGCGTTGAAGAAAACAGGGTTGGTGGCTACACCTTC.

This clonotype was detected ten times or more. V and J are TRBV27 and TRBJ1-2; weak D call: TRBD1 (5 bases). The CDR3 runs 14 residues. Germline-derived CDR1 and CDR2 are MNHEY and SMNVEV (reference sequence). Trimming removed 8 bases from V and 2 bases from J, with 15 bases in between. CDR3 region: CASSFSPGNYGYTF. In nucleotides, the CDR3 is TGTGCCAGCTCCTTCAGTCCAGGGAACTATGGCTACACCTTC.

This clonotype was seen at least ten times. The rearrangement joins TRBV20-1 to TRBJ1-1; a weak D match, TRBD1 (5 bases). This CDR3 has 13 residues. In germline, CDR1 is DFQATT, CDR2 SNEGSKA (reference sequence). Trimming removed 5 bases from V and 1 base from J, with 11 bases in between. This chain's CDR3 is CSACDSRNTEAFF. In DNA, the CDR3 is TGCAGTGCTTGCGACAGTAGGAACACTGAAGCTTTCTTT.

The chain carries TRBV28 and TRBJ2-5; 7 nucleotides align to TRBD2. This CDR3 is 15 amino acids long. CDR1 is MDHEN, CDR2 SYDVKM, per germline. V shed 5 bases and J 5 bases; nucleotides not matched to a gene: 11. The CDR3 spells CASSPSIGGGETQYF. The CDR3 coding sequence is TGTGCCAGCAGTCCCTCAATCGGGGGAGGGGAGACCCAGTACTTC.

This clonotype was seen ten or more times. This chain links TRBV4-1 with TRBJ2-7; 7 positions match TRBD1. The CDR3 is 15 amino acids. Germline CDR1 is MGHRA and CDR2 is YSYEKL. V shed 1 base and J 0 bases; nucleotides not matched to a gene: 3. CDR3 DNA sequence: TGCGCCAGCAGCCAAGTGGGACAGTCCTCCTACGAGCAGTACTTC. Amino acid sequence: CASSQVGQSSYEQYF.

About this clonotype itself: One end of the junction does not line up with germline, which may come from a read error. In DNA form, the CDR3 reads TGTGCCAGCATACGAGACCCTAACTATGGCTACATCTTC. This translates into CASIRDPNYGYIF. This chain joins TRBV6-4 and TRBJ1-2; no firm D call. This CDR3 region has 13 residues. Looked up from germline, CDR1 is MRHNA and CDR2 is SNTAGT.

This clonotype was detected a few times. The chain couples TRBV6-1 to TRBJ2-2; the D is unclear. There are 14 residues in the CDR3. The V end lost 7 bases, the J end lost 2 bases, and 11 bases lay between the germline ends. Germline V gene data show CDR1 as MNHNS and CDR2 as SASEGT. CDR3 DNA: TGTGCCAGCACGAGGACCCTTAACACCGGGGAGCTGTTTTTT. Encoded protein: CASTRTLNTGELFF.

At least ten counts were recorded for this clonotype. Its ends do not fully match the called genes, so a read error is possible. The V call is TRBV9, the J call TRBJ2-2; D might be TRBD2 (6 bases). CDR3 length equals 17 residues. Germline assignment: CDR1 SGDLS and CDR2 YYNGEE. In DNA, the CDR3 is TGTGCCAGCAGCGGGGCCCGTGAGGGGAGGAACACCGGGGAGCTGGTTTTT. Its translation: CASSGAREGRNTGELVF.

This clonotype was detected ten times or more. The chain is built from TRBV12-3 or TRBV12-4 and TRBJ2-5; 7 bases align to TRBD1. The length of the CDR3 is 13 residues. Trimming cost V 6 bases and J 6 bases; bases outside gene matches: 7. CDR3 sequence (DNA): TGTGCCAGCAGAGAAAGGGACAGCCAGACCCAGTACTTC. It is translated as CASRERDSQTQYF.

In its sample, this clonotype was seen many times. V gene TRBV28 combines with J gene TRBJ2-7, with D unclear. This CDR3 is 13 amino acids long. V lost 2 bases to trimming and J lost 6 bases, with 11 bases between them. Germline V lookup: CDR1 MDHEN, CDR2 SYDVKM. The CDR3 DNA sequence: TGTGCCAGCAGTTTAGCAACCCTCGCCGAGCAGTACTTC. Translation gives CASSLATLAEQYF.

J is TRBJ2-7 and V is TRBV10-3; D is tentatively TRBD1 or TRBD2 (5 bases each). The V gene lost 5 bases and the J gene lost 5 bases, with 19 bases spanning the gap. Germline V lookup: CDR1 ENHRY, CDR2 SYGVKD. The CDR3 extends over 15 amino acids. CDR3 amino acids: CAISPLRLGADEQYF. DNA for the CDR3: TGTGCCATCAGTCCCTTACGACTCGGGGCCGACGAGCAGTACTTC.